The 25 T cell receptor beta chains in this list originate from one sample, sequenced in a study of shared clonotypes between healthy human individuals. Method: immunoSEQ multiplex PCR; TCRdb's copy keeps in-frame clones and lacks some. The sample records 95,000 to 120,000 clones, around 71% being singletons. Sequenced input: memory CD8+ T cells sorted from blood. The subset was: CD45RO+ cells pooled with CCR7-negative TemRA cells. These receptors came from a woman under 40 in good health.

CDR3 DNA sequence: TGTGCCAGTGGGGGGGACACTGAAGCTTTCTTT. It is translated as CASGGDTEAFF. The rearrangement joins TRBV2 to TRBJ1-1; D may be TRBD1 (5 bases). V gave up 9 bases and J gave up 3 bases, with 8 bases separating them. Germline lookup yields CDR1 SNHLY and CDR2 FYNNEI. The CDR3 contains 11 residues.

The V and J genes are TRBV28 and TRBJ2-7; TRBD1 is a possible D gene (5 bases). V was clipped by 6 bases and J by 7 bases, with 25 bases between them. The CDR3 is made up of 16 amino acids. Germline lookup yields CDR1 MDHEN and CDR2 SYDVKM. The CDR3 protein is CASSVREYPPTEEQYF. Written as DNA, the CDR3 is TGTGCCAGCAGCGTCAGGGAATACCCCCCTACGGAGGAGCAGTACTTC.

This clone is a singleton in its sample. The rearrangement joins TRBV7-9 to TRBJ1-1; D gene uncertain. The CDR3 sequence is 16 residues long. Germline-derived CDR1 and CDR2 are SEHNR and FQNEAQ (reference sequence). V was pared by 6 bases and J by 3 bases, with 20 bases between. The CDR3 region is CASSPPGGSRYTEAFF. For the CDR3, the DNA is TGTGCCAGCAGTCCACCCGGTGGGAGCAGGTACACTGAAGCTTTCTTT. Full variable domain (remainder filled in from reference TRBV7-9 and TRBJ1-1): DTGVSQNPRHKITKRGQNVTFRCDPISEHNRLYWYRQTLGQGPEFLTYFQNEAQLEKSRLLSDRFSAERPKGSFSTLEIQRTEQGDSAMYLCASSPPGGSRYTEAFFGQGTRLTVV.

Comments on this clone: The same CDR3 is also encoded by other DNA sequences in this sample. The V and J genes are TRBV28 and TRBJ2-7; 8 bases line up with TRBD1. After removal of 2 bases from V and 3 bases from J, the junction contained 6 bases not matched to a gene. CDR3 length: 15 residues. The V gene's germline CDR1 is MDHEN and CDR2 SYDVKM. Here the CDR3 reads CASSLGTGLGYEQYF. The CDR3 DNA sequence: TGTGCCAGCAGTTTAGGGACAGGACTCGGCTACGAGCAGTACTTC.

The genes are TRBV6-4 and TRBJ2-2; 7 positions agree with TRBD2. CDR3 size: 15 residues. After removal of 0 bases from V and 5 bases from J, the junction contained 3 bases not matched to a gene. Germline CDR1 and CDR2: MRHNA and SNTAGT. The CDR3 DNA reads TGTGCCAGCAGTGACTCTGCGGGAGAGACCGGGGAGCTGTTTTTT. Amino acid sequence: CASSDSAGETGELFF.

J is TRBJ1-2 and V is TRBV5-4, with D possibly being TRBD1 (5 bases). Trimming removed 0 bases at V and 3 bases at J, with 21 bases between. The CDR3 spans 18 residues. Germline V gene lookup returns CDR1 SGHNT and CDR2 YYREEE (reference sequence). This CDR3 is CASSLARAGDKPYYGYTF. The CDR3 DNA is TGTGCCAGCAGCTTGGCCAGGGCAGGAGATAAACCTTACTATGGCTACACCTTC.

The rearrangement uses TRBV5-6 and TRBJ2-5; either TRBD1 or TRBD2 may supply D (5 bases each). Between the trimmed V and J ends, which lost 2 bases and 12 bases, there was a span of 14 bases. The CDR3 has 12 residues. Germline assignment: CDR1 SGHDT and CDR2 YYEEEE. The CDR3 DNA reads as TGTGCCAGCAGCTTCGGGACGGGTCCCGAGTACTTC. It codes for CASSFGTGPEYF.

This clone occurred many times. This chain joins TRBV6-1 and TRBJ2-1, with 7 bases identical to TRBD2. This CDR3 has 15 residues. Germline V gives CDR1 MNHNS, CDR2 SASEGT. Trimming removed 0 bases from V and 2 bases from J; junction bases left unmatched: 1. The CDR3 nucleotides are TGTGCCAGCAGTGAAGCGGGAGGGACCTACAATGAGCAGTTCTTC. It translates to CASSEAGGTYNEQFF.

This clone was seen repeatedly, ten times or more. The chain employs TRBV7-6 and TRBJ1-2; 7 nucleotides align to TRBD1. The CDR3 consists of 13 residues. The trim removed 4 bases at V and 3 bases at J, leaving 2 bases unmatched. CDR1 SGHVS and CDR2 FNYEAQ come from the germline V gene. CDR3 nucleotide sequence: TGTGCCAGCAGCTCCGGACAGGACTATGGCTACACCTTC. This encodes CASSSGQDYGYTF.

The rearrangement links TRBV10-2 to TRBJ1-1; D gene uncertain. The germline gives CDR1 WSHSY, CDR2 SAAADI. Trimming pared 3 bases from V and 4 bases from J, leaving 6 bases between. This CDR3 spans 12 amino acids. The CDR3 sequence: CASSEEFTEAFF. The DNA of the CDR3 is TGCGCCAGCAGTGAAGAGTTCACTGAAGCTTTCTTT.

This clone has at least ten counts. The chain joins TRBV6-9 to TRBJ1-2; perhaps TRBD1 as D (6 bases). V was cut by 4 bases and J by 6 bases, with 18 bases left in between. The CDR3 is 15 residues long. Germline-derived CDR1 and CDR2 are MNHGY and SVAAGI. CDR3 loop: CASSSLGGGADGYTF. The CDR3 coding sequence is TGTGCCAGCAGTTCCCTAGGCGGGGGCGCCGATGGCTACACCTTC.

The chain recombines TRBV4-1 with TRBJ2-7; maybe TRBD2 (5 bases). The CDR3 runs 13 residues. V was trimmed by 3 bases and J by 2 bases, leaving 8 bases between them. Per germline, CDR1 MGHRA and CDR2 YSYEKL. The DNA for the CDR3 is TGCGCCAGCAGCCATGTCGGGGCCTACGAGCAGTACTTC. As protein: CASSHVGAYEQYF.

To note about this clone: The same CDR3 also results from other DNA sequences found in this sample. The DNA for the CDR3 is TGTGCCAGCAGCGTAGGTGGGACCGGGGAGCTGTTTTTT. It translates to CASSVGGTGELFF. V and J are TRBV9 and TRBJ2-2; D is undetermined. This CDR3 is built from 13 residues. The germline gives CDR1 SGDLS, CDR2 YYNGEE. V was pared by 0 bases and J by 5 bases, with 5 bases between.

This clone was counted ten times or more. The genes are TRBV7-2 and TRBJ1-4; TRBD1 might be the D (5 bases). Trimming shortened V by 1 base and J by 4 bases, and 10 bases separated the two germline ends. Germline V CDR1 and CDR2: SGHTA, FQGNSA. The CDR3 runs 15 residues. CDR3 DNA: TGTGCCAGCAGCTTAGGGTTACAGGTTAATGAAAAACTGTTTTTT. This sequence encodes CASSLGLQVNEKLFF. Drawing the rest from reference TRBV7-2 and TRBJ1-4, the complete variable domain is GAGVSQSPSNKVTEKGKDVELRCDPISGHTALYWYRQSLGQGLEFLIYFQGNSAPDKSGLPSDRFSAERTGGSVSTLTIQRTQQEDSAVYLCASSLGLQVNEKLFFGSGTQLSVL.

The table lists this clone with many counts. This chain uses TRBV27 with TRBJ1-5; weak D call: TRBD1 (5 bases). Trimming left V 5 bases short and J 3 bases short, with 14 bases between. Germline CDR1 MNHEY, CDR2 SMNVEV (reference sequence). This CDR3 has 15 residues. The CDR3 DNA sequence: TGTGCCAGCAGTACCATCGGGGCAGTCAATCAGCCCCAGCATTTT. It yields the protein CASSTIGAVNQPQHF.

The chain has TRBV5-8 and TRBJ2-7, with D unresolved. From germline, CDR1 is SGHTS and CDR2 YDEGEE. CDR3 length equals 15 residues. The V end lost 1 base, the J end lost 3 bases, and 14 bases lay between the germline ends. CDR3 sequence (DNA): TGTGCCAGCAGCTTGTATTCGGCCATCCACTACGAGCAGTACTTC. It encodes CASSLYSAIHYEQYF.

In its sample, this clone was seen once. The CDR3 DNA is TGTGCCAGCAGCTTACAGGGGGATGAAGCTTTCTTT. This sequence encodes CASSLQGDEAFF. The chain links TRBV7-6 to TRBJ1-1, with 7 bases identical to TRBD1. This CDR3 contains 12 residues. V lost 2 bases to trimming and J lost 7 bases; unmatched junction nucleotides: 1. The germline CDR1 and CDR2 sequences are SGHVS and FNYEAQ.

The chain employs TRBV5-1 and TRBJ1-2; no firm D call. V was pared by 0 bases and J by 4 bases, with 10 bases between. The CDR3 sequence is 14 residues long. Germline V gene sequence: CDR1 SGHRS, CDR2 YFSETQ. The CDR3 reads CASSLVADPYGYTF. The CDR3 DNA reads as TGCGCCAGCAGCTTGGTAGCGGATCCCTATGGCTACACCTTC.

This CDR3 reads CATSRDLGVPPYEQYF. CDR3 sequence (DNA): TGTGCCACCAGCAGAGATCTCGGGGTACCACCCTACGAGCAGTACTTC. The chain links TRBV15 to TRBJ2-7; TRBD2 is a possible D gene (5 bases). The CDR3 has 16 amino acids. The V gene's germline CDR1 is LNHNV and CDR2 YYDKDF (reference sequence). With 0 bases removed from V and 2 bases from J, the gap between germline ends came to 14 bases.

This chain uses TRBV29-1 with TRBJ2-5; maybe TRBD1 (6 bases). The V gene lost 6 bases and the J gene lost 5 bases, with 16 bases spanning the gap. The CDR3 is 13 amino acids. The germline V gene encodes CDR1 SQVTM and CDR2 ANQGSEA. CDR3 sequence (DNA): TGCAGCGTCGACACAGGGTCGGTGGAGACCCAGTACTTC. This gives the protein CSVDTGSVETQYF.

This clone was recorded only once. This rearrangement joins TRBV6-1 to TRBJ2-5, with a weak D call TRBD2 (5 bases). The CDR3 consists of 18 residues. Per germline, CDR1 MNHNS and CDR2 SASEGT. V dropped 1 base and J dropped 5 bases, with 23 bases sitting between them. CDR3 region: CASSEERSAGRRSETQYF. The CDR3 nucleotides are TGTGCCAGCAGTGAAGAGAGGTCGGCGGGTAGACGGAGCGAGACCCAGTACTTC.

This clone showed up just a few times. The chain carries TRBV4-1 and TRBJ2-1; the D is unclear. Trimming took off 2 bases at V and 3 bases at J, with 14 bases between the two ends. From germline, CDR1 is MGHRA and CDR2 YSYEKL. The CDR3 sequence is 16 residues long. This CDR3 is CASSQLDILSYNEQFF. The CDR3 coding sequence is TGCGCCAGCAGCCAATTAGACATTCTGAGCTACAATGAGCAGTTCTTC.

V gene TRBV7-9 combines with J gene TRBJ2-2, with D hard to call. CDR3 length: 14 amino acids. With 3 bases removed from V and 1 base from J, the gap between germline ends came to 6 bases. CDR1 SEHNR and CDR2 FQNEAQ come from the germline V gene (reference sequence). The CDR3, as DNA: TGTGCCAGCAGCTTCGACGGGAACACCGGGGAGCTGTTTTTT. It translates to CASSFDGNTGELFF.

The genes are TRBV4-1 and TRBJ2-5; no firm D call. V gave up 4 bases and J gave up 2 bases, with 17 bases separating them. This CDR3 contains 16 residues. Germline CDR1 and CDR2: MGHRA and YSYEKL. The CDR3 region is CASSLRGSAGQETQYF. DNA for the CDR3: TGCGCCAGCAGCCTCAGAGGATCGGCAGGTCAAGAGACCCAGTACTTC.

The chain employs TRBV15 and TRBJ2-7; D unclear. The CDR3 spans 16 residues. The V end was cut by 0 bases, the J end by 4 bases, with 16 bases between. Germline V gives CDR1 LNHNV, CDR2 YYDKDF (reference sequence). CDR3 in amino acids: CATSRDSGGVGYEQYF. The CDR3 DNA follows: TGTGCCACCAGCAGAGATTCGGGTGGGGTAGGTTACGAGCAGTACTTC.